One T cell receptor (beta chain) is described in this entry. Its antigen is undetermined. The sample belongs to a study of cytomegalovirus exposure and HLA in healthy donors. The primer mix had 60 Vbeta and 13 Jbeta primers. In the study's own analysis: Later analysis identified around 85 million unique TCR beta chains, 10 million to 12 million shared. Some clones are missing from TCRdb's copy, which holds only in-frame ones; the method was immunoSEQ multiplex PCR. D and trimming come from the DNA, and the V and J calls and clone size come from that table. In all, the sample yields about 100,000 clones. Whole-study findings and limits: Fewer N-insertions (relative to the roughly 660-donor mean) were reportedly seen in an Asian-associated ancestry cluster in a later analysis. An apparent linkage of common viral pathogens to several of the most significant clusters emerged in a later analysis. Follow-up analysis later connected one missense variant in DCLRE1C with trimming of TCR beta V- and J-genes.

Sequencing used PBMCs. The TCR originated in a middle-aged man in good health and CMV-seronegative.

CDR3 nucleotides: TGTGCCAGCAGCTTTGGTGGAGGAAGGAACACCGGGGAGCTGTTTTTT. Its protein product is CASSFGGGRNTGELFF. The rearrangement joins TRBV7-8 to TRBJ2-2; maybe TRBD2 (5 bases). Between the trimmed V and J ends, which lost 3 bases and 1 base, there was a span of 12 bases. Germline CDR1 and CDR2: SGHVS and FQNEAQ. This CDR3 contains 16 residues.